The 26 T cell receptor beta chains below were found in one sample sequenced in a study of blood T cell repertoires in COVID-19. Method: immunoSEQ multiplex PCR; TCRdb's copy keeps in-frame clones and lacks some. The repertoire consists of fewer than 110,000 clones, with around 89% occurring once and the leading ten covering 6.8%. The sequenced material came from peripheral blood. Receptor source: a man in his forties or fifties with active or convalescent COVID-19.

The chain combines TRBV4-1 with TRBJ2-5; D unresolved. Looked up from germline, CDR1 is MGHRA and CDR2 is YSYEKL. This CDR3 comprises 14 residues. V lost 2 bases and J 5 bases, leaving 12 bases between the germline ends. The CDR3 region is CASSQLIVGETQYF. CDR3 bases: TGCGCCAGCAGCCAATTAATTGTCGGGGAGACCCAGTACTTC.

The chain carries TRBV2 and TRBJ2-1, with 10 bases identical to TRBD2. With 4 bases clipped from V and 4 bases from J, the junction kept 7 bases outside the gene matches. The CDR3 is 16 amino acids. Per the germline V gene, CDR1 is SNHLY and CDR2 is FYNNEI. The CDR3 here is CASSVVGTSEYNEQFF. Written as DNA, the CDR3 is TGTGCCAGCAGTGTAGTCGGGACTAGCGAATACAATGAGCAGTTCTTC.

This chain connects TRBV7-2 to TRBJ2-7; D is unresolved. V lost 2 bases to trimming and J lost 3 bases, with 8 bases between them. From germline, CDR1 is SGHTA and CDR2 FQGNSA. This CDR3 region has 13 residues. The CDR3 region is CASSLSLDYEQYF. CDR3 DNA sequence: TGTGCCAGCAGCTTATCTTTAGACTACGAGCAGTACTTC.

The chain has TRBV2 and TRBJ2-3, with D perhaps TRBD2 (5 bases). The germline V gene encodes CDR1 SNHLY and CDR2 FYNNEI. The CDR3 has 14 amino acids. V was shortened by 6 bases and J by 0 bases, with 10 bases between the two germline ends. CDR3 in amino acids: CASRPGTSTDTQYF. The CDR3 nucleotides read TGTGCCAGCAGGCCGGGAACTAGCACAGATACGCAGTATTTT.

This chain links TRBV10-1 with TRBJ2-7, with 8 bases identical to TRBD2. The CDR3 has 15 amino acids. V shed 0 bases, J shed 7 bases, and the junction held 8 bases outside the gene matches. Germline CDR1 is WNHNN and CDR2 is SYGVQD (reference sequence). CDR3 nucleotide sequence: TGCGCCAGCAGTGAGTCTAGCGGGGTCGCGGGTGAGCAGTACTTC. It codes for CASSESSGVAGEQYF.

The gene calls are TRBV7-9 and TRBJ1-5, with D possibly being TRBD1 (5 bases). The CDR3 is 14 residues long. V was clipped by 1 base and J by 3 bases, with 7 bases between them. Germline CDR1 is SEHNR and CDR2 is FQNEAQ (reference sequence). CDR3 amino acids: CASSLDRPNQPQHF. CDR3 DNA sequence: TGTGCCAGCAGCTTAGACAGGCCCAATCAGCCCCAGCATTTT.

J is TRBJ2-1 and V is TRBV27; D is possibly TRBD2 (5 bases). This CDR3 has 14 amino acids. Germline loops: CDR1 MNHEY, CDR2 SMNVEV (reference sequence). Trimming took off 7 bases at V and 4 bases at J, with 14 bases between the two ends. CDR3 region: CASTHLGGYNEQFF. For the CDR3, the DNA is TGTGCCAGCACCCATTTAGGAGGATACAATGAGCAGTTCTTC.

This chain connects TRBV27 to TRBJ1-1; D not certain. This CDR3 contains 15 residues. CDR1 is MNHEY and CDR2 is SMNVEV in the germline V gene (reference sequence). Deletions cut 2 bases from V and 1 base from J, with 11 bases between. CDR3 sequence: CASSLRVGQNTEAFF. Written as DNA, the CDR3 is TGTGCCAGCAGTTTACGGGTCGGCCAGAACACTGAAGCTTTCTTT.

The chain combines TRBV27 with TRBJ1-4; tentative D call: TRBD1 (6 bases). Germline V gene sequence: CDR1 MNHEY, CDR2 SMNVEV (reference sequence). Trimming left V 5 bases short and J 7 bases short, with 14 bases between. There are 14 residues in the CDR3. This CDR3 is CASSSRGAIEKLFF. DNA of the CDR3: TGTGCCAGCAGTAGCAGGGGCGCGATTGAAAAACTGTTTTTT. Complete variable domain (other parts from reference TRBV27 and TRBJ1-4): EAQVTQNPRYLITVTGKKLTVTCSQNMNHEYMSWYRQDPGLGLRQIYYSMNVEVTDKGDVPEGYKVSRKEKRNFPLILESPSPNQTSLYFCASSSRGAIEKLFFGSGTQLSVL.

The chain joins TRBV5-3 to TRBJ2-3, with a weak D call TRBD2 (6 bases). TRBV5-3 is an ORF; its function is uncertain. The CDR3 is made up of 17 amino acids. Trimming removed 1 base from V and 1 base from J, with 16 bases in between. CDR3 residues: CARSLLSGARRTDTQYF. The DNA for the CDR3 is TGTGCCAGAAGCTTGCTTAGCGGAGCACGTCGCACAGATACGCAGTATTTT.

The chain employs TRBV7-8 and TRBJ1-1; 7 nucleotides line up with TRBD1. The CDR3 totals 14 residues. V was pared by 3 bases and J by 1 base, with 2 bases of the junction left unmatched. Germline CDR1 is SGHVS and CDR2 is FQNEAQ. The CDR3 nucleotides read TGTGCCAGCAGCTTCCGGACAGGGAACACTGAAGCTTTCTTT. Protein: CASSFRTGNTEAFF.

The DNA of the CDR3 is TGTGCCAGCAGCTTGGGTGCGGGGCCGTACGAGCAGTACTTC. Its protein product is CASSLGAGPYEQYF. The chain employs TRBV5-8 and TRBJ2-7, with D possibly being TRBD2 (6 bases). Trimming stripped 0 bases from V and 4 bases from J, with 11 bases between. Germline lookup yields CDR1 SGHTS and CDR2 YDEGEE. CDR3 length: 14 amino acids. Variable domain in full (rest from reference TRBV5-8 and TRBJ2-7): EAGVTQSPTHLIKTRGQQATLRCSPISGHTSVYWYQQALGLGLQFLLWYDEGEERNRGNFPPRFSGRQFPNYSSELNVNALELEDSALYLCASSLGAGPYEQYFGPGTRLTVT.

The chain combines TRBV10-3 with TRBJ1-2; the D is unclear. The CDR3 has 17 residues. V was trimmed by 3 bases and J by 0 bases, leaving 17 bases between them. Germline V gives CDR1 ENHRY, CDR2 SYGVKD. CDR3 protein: CAISEMVTPSSNYGYTF. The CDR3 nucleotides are TGTGCCATCAGTGAAATGGTTACGCCCAGTTCTAACTATGGCTACACCTTC.

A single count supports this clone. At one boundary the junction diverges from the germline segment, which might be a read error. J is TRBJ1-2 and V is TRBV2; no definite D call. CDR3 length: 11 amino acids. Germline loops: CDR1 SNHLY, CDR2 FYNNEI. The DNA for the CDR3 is TGTGCCAGCAGTGAAAGGGCTCTAGCGGGATTC. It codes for CASSERALAGF.

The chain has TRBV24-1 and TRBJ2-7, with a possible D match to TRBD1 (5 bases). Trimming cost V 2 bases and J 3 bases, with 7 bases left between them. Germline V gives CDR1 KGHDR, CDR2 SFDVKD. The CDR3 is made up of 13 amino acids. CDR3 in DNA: TGTGCCACCAGTGATTCGGACAACTACGAGCAGTACTTC. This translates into CATSDSDNYEQYF.

This CDR3 reads CASSVRDRGPIYGYTF. CDR3 DNA sequence: TGTGCCAGCAGCGTCCGGGACAGGGGACCGATATATGGCTACACCTTC. The gene calls are TRBV7-9 and TRBJ1-2; 10 nucleotides match TRBD1. The germline V gene encodes CDR1 SEHNR and CDR2 FQNEAQ (reference sequence). V lost 5 bases, J lost 5 bases, and 11 bases stayed unmatched. This CDR3 comprises 16 residues.

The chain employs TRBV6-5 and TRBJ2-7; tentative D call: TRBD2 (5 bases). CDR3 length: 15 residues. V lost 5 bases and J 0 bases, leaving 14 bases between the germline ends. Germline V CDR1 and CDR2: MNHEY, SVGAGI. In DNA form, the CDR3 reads TGTGCCAGCAGTCGCCAACATGGGAGCTCCTACGAGCAGTACTTC. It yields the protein CASSRQHGSSYEQYF.

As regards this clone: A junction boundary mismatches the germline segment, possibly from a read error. CDR3 bases: TGTGCCTGGGAGGGGGGGCCTGGAAACACTATATATTTT. Translating gives CAWEGGPGNTIYF. This chain connects TRBV30 to TRBJ1-3; tentative D call: TRBD1 (6 bases). The CDR3 extends over 13 amino acids. From germline, CDR1 is GTSNPN and CDR2 SVGIG (reference sequence).

CDR3 protein: CASSKTMSSGANVLTF. The DNA for the CDR3 is TGTGCCAGTAGTAAGACTATGAGCTCTGGGGCCAACGTCCTGACTTTC. This chain joins TRBV19 and TRBJ2-6; possibly TRBD2 for D (5 bases). The CDR3 runs to 16 residues. CDR1 and CDR2 from the germline V gene are LNHDA and SQIVND (reference sequence). Trimming shortened V by 4 bases and J by 0 bases, and 10 bases separated the two germline ends. The entire variable domain, with the rest obtained from reference TRBV19 and TRBJ2-6, is as follows: DGGITQSPKYLFRKEGQNVTLSCEQNLNHDAMYWYRQDPGQGLRLIYYSQIVNDFQKGDIAEGYSVSREKKESFPLTVTSAQKNPTAFYLCASSKTMSSGANVLTFGAGSRLTVL.

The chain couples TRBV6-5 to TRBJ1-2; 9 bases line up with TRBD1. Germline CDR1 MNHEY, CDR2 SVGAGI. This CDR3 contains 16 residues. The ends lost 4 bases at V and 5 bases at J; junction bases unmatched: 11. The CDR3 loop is CASSFNSGTGSYGYTF. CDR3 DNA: TGTGCCAGCAGTTTCAATTCCGGGACAGGGAGTTATGGCTACACCTTC.

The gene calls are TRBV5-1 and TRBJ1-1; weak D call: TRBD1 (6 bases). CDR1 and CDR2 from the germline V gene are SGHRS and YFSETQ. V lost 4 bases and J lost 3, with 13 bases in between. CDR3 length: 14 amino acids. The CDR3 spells CASSPSGADTEAFF. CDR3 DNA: TGCGCCAGCAGCCCGTCAGGGGCTGACACTGAAGCTTTCTTT.

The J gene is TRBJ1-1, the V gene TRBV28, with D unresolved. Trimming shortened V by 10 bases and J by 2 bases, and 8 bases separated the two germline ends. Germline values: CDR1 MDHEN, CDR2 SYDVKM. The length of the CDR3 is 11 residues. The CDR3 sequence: CATWRNTEAFF. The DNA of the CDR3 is TGTGCCACCTGGAGAAACACTGAAGCTTTCTTT.

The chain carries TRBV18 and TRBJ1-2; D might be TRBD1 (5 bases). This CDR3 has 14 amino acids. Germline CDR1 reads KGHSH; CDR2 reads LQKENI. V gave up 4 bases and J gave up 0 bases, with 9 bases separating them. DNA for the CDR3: TGTGCCAGCTCACTAGAGACAGCTAACTATGGCTACACCTTC. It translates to CASSLETANYGYTF. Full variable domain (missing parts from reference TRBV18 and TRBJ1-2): NAGVMQNPRHLVRRRGQEARLRCSPMKGHSHVYWYRQLPEEGLKFMVYLQKENIIDESGMPKERFSAEFPKEGPSILRIQQVVRGDSAAYFCASSLETANYGYTFGSGTRLTVV.

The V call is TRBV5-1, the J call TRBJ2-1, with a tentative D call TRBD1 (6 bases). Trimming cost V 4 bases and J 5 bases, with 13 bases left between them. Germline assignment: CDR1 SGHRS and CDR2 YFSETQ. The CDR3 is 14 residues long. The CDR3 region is CASSLQAGDNEQFF. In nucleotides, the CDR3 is TGCGCCAGCAGCCTCCAGGCAGGGGACAATGAGCAGTTCTTC.

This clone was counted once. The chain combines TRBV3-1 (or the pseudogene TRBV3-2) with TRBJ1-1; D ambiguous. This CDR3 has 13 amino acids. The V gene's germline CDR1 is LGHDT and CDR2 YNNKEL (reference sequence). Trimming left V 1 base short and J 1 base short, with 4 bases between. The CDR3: CASSQVSNTEAFF. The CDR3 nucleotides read TGTGCCAGCAGCCAAGTATCGAACACTGAAGCTTTCTTT.

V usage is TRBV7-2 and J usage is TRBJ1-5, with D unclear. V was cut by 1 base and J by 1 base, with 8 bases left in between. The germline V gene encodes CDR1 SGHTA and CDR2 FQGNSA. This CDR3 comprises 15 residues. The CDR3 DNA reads TGTGCCAGCAGCTTAGTAGGAGTAAGCAATCAGCCCCAGCATTTT. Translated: CASSLVGVSNQPQHF.